This paragraph reports one TCR beta chain. The antigen is undetermined. TCRdb reprocessed the reads via MiXCR and lists one record per CDR3 protein. The repertoire holds fewer than 1,000,000 distinct CDR3 sequences, with approximately 31% as singletons. This record comes from a study of T cell repertoires in cytomegalovirus infection. The germline V gene encodes CDR1 SEHNR and CDR2 FQNEAQ (reference sequence). This CDR3 spans 13 amino acids. The V end was cut by 5 bases, the J end by 6 bases, with 11 bases between. The V call is TRBV7-9, the J call TRBJ1-5; no clear D. The sample consisted of cultured CD8+ T cells from PBMCs, taken from culture after CMV antigen stimulation. This clonotype was sampled from a human donor in good health (CMV status not recorded). Some clones in this sample may be carry-over from other donors' samples. CDR3 in DNA: TGTGCCAGCAGCCCCGGGCAGATTCAGCCCCAGCATTTT. It translates to CASSPGQIQPQHF.